A single sample is the source of the 23 T cell receptor beta chains below, sequenced in a study of cytomegalovirus exposure and HLA in healthy donors. PCR was performed using 60 Vbeta and 13 Jbeta primers. Sequencing was performed with immunoSEQ multiplex PCR; in TCRdb, only in-frame clones are kept and a portion is missing. Of 90,000 to 150,000 clones detected, nearly 80% appear once; the ten largest clones hold about 3.5%. The specimen was PBMCs. All receptors derive from a woman in her twenties or thirties in good health and CMV-seropositive.

The chain combines TRBV4-3 with TRBJ2-5; 7 nucleotides line up with TRBD1. V lost 4 bases, J lost 7 bases, and 9 bases stayed unmatched. This CDR3 has 14 amino acids. Germline CDR1 is LGHNA and CDR2 is YSLEER. For the CDR3, the DNA is TGCGCCAGCAGCCCCGGGACAGACCCTGGGACCCAGTACTTC. As protein: CASSPGTDPGTQYF.

This clone came up a few times. The chain joins TRBV5-4 to TRBJ1-6; 10 nucleotides agree with TRBD1. J gave up 7 bases and V 4 bases, and 5 bases lay outside the gene matches. The CDR3 totals 15 residues. In germline, CDR1 is SGHNT, CDR2 YYREEE (reference sequence). The CDR3: CASSPPDRGNSPLHF. CDR3 DNA: TGTGCCAGCAGCCCCCCGGACAGGGGGAATTCACCCCTCCACTTT.

This rearrangement joins TRBV7-2 to TRBJ2-7; D call uncertain. Per the germline V gene, CDR1 is SGHTA and CDR2 is FQGNSA. V was clipped by 5 bases and J by 0 bases, with 8 bases between them. The CDR3 runs to 13 residues. CDR3 residues: CASSSTDSYEQYF. In DNA, the CDR3 is TGTGCCAGCAGCAGCACAGACTCCTACGAGCAGTACTTC.

The rearrangement uses TRBV4-2 and TRBJ2-1; 13 nucleotides agree with TRBD2. The length of the CDR3 is 19 residues. Per germline, CDR1 LGHNA and CDR2 YNFKEQ. J gave up 0 bases and V 2 bases, and 7 bases lay outside the gene matches. The CDR3 nucleotides are TGTGCCAGCAGCCAACGGACTAGCGGGGGATCTAGCTCCTACAATGAGCAGTTCTTC. Residues: CASSQRTSGGSSSYNEQFF.

The chain has TRBV10-3 and TRBJ2-6, with a possible D match to TRBD2 (6 bases). The V gene lost 5 bases and the J gene lost 0 bases, with 11 bases spanning the gap. This CDR3 has 16 residues. Germline CDR1 ENHRY, CDR2 SYGVKD. CDR3 bases: TGTGCCATCAGTCGACTAGGAAACTCTGGGGCCAACGTCCTGACTTTC. Its protein is CAISRLGNSGANVLTF.

V gene TRBV6-1 combines with J gene TRBJ2-2; 7 bases are shared with TRBD1. The trim removed 7 bases at V and 3 bases at J, leaving 5 bases unmatched. This CDR3 is built from 14 residues. CDR1 is MNHNS and CDR2 is SASEGT in the germline V gene. The CDR3 coding sequence is TGTGCCAGCAAGAAAGGGGGCCACACCGGGGAGCTGTTTTTT. This gives the protein CASKKGGHTGELFF.

This clone was observed a single time. The chain employs TRBV7-2 and TRBJ2-3; TRBD1 matches at 7 bases. CDR1 and CDR2 (germline): SGHTA, FQGNSA. V gave up 5 bases and J gave up 4 bases; unmatched junction bases: 6. This CDR3 is built from 14 residues. CDR3 in amino acids: CASSPSTGSDTQYF. In DNA form, the CDR3 reads TGTGCCAGCAGCCCGTCGACAGGGTCAGATACGCAGTATTTT.

Worth noting for this clone: The junction differs from germline at one of its ends, possibly a read error. The chain couples TRBV7-9 to TRBJ1-2; D is perhaps TRBD1 (6 bases). Germline values: CDR1 SEHNR, CDR2 FQNEAQ (reference sequence). The CDR3 totals 12 residues. The CDR3 DNA reads TGTTCCAGCAGTTACTCGACAGGACGCTACACCTTC. Protein product: CSSSYSTGRYTF.

The chain joins TRBV7-2 to TRBJ2-7; 9 positions match TRBD1. This CDR3 contains 14 residues. The germline gives CDR1 SGHTA, CDR2 FQGNSA. The junction had 3 bases not matched to a gene; V was cut back by 5 bases and J by 1 base. The CDR3 loop reads CASSGQGNSYEQYF. The CDR3 DNA is TGTGCCAGCAGCGGACAGGGGAATTCCTACGAGCAGTACTTC.

The chain is built from TRBV7-2 and TRBJ2-3; 15 bases are shared with TRBD2. With V trimmed by 4 bases and J by 5 bases, 10 bases remained unmatched. Germline CDR1 reads SGHTA; CDR2 reads FQGNSA. This CDR3 region has 18 residues. The CDR3 DNA reads as TGTGCCAGCAGCTCCTCCATCGCGGGACTAGCGGGGGGAGATACGCAGTATTTT. It specifies CASSSSIAGLAGGDTQYF.

This rearrangement joins TRBV7-2 to TRBJ2-1, with a weak D call TRBD1 (6 bases). The V end lost 5 bases, the J end lost 7 bases, and 12 bases lay between the germline ends. Germline values: CDR1 SGHTA, CDR2 FQGNSA. This CDR3 is built from 13 residues. The CDR3 loop reads CASSVDRRNEQFF. CDR3 in DNA: TGTGCCAGCAGCGTTGACAGGAGGAATGAGCAGTTCTTC. Full variable domain (remainder filled in from reference TRBV7-2 and TRBJ2-1): GAGVSQSPSNKVTEKGKDVELRCDPISGHTALYWYRQSLGQGLEFLIYFQGNSAPDKSGLPSDRFSAERTGGSVSTLTIQRTQQEDSAVYLCASSVDRRNEQFFGPGTRLTVL.

There are a few counts of this clone. V gene TRBV5-5 combines with J gene TRBJ2-7; possibly TRBD1 for D (6 bases). CDR1 SGHKS and CDR2 YYEKEE come from the germline V gene (reference sequence). This CDR3 comprises 13 residues. V shed 3 bases and J shed 0 bases, with 7 bases lying between them. CDR3 protein: CASSWGLSYEQYF. For the CDR3, the DNA is TGTGCCAGCAGCTGGGGGCTCTCCTACGAGCAGTACTTC.

The chain couples TRBV18 to TRBJ1-5; D remains ambiguous. This CDR3 is built from 13 residues. Germline V lookup: CDR1 KGHSH, CDR2 LQKENI. V was pared by 2 bases and J by 5 bases, with 7 bases between. CDR3 nucleotides: TGTGCCAGCTCACCAGGGAGGGATCAGCCCCAGCATTTT. This translates into CASSPGRDQPQHF.

The CDR3 here is CASSLEDSNYGYTF. The CDR3 region has the DNA TGCGCCAGCAGCTTGGAAGACTCTAACTATGGCTACACCTTC. This chain uses TRBV5-1 with TRBJ1-2; D not resolved. There are 14 residues in the CDR3. V was shortened by 0 bases and J by 0 bases, with 6 bases between the two germline ends. Germline assignment: CDR1 SGHRS and CDR2 YFSETQ.

This chain joins TRBV4-2 and TRBJ1-5, with D perhaps matching TRBD1 (6 bases). CDR3 size: 14 residues. V shed 8 bases and J shed 6 bases, with 17 bases lying between them. The V gene's germline CDR1 is LGHNA and CDR2 YNFKEQ. CDR3: CASASEGGGQPQHF. The CDR3 DNA is TGTGCCAGCGCAAGCGAGGGAGGGGGTCAGCCCCAGCATTTT.

The V gene is TRBV27, the J gene TRBJ2-3, with a possible D match to TRBD2 (5 bases). V dropped 2 bases and J dropped 3 bases, with 9 bases sitting between them. This CDR3 has 14 amino acids. From germline, CDR1 is MNHEY and CDR2 SMNVEV (reference sequence). Written as DNA, the CDR3 is TGTGCCAGCAGTTTACCTGGACTTACAGATACGCAGTATTTT. The encoded protein is CASSLPGLTDTQYF.

The chain has TRBV4-2 and TRBJ2-5; TRBD1 agrees at 10 bases. The CDR3 runs to 16 residues. The V segment lost 4 bases and the J segment 5 bases; nucleotides outside the gene matches: 10. The germline CDR1 and CDR2 sequences are LGHNA and YNFKEQ. The CDR3 is CASSPQTGGVRETQYF. CDR3 sequence (DNA): TGTGCCAGCAGCCCACAGACAGGGGGCGTCCGGGAGACCCAGTACTTC.

The chain links TRBV6-5 to TRBJ2-3; D may be TRBD1 (6 bases). Germline V gene sequence: CDR1 MNHEY, CDR2 SVGAGI. CDR3 length: 15 residues. Between the trimmed V and J ends, which lost 5 bases and 3 bases, there was a span of 15 bases. CDR3: CASSTGRGWTDTQYF. The CDR3 DNA is TGTGCCAGCAGTACTGGAAGGGGGTGGACAGATACGCAGTATTTT.

The chain recombines TRBV2 with TRBJ1-5; tentatively, D is TRBD1 (5 bases). CDR1 SNHLY and CDR2 FYNNEI come from the germline V gene. The CDR3 is 16 amino acids. The V end was cut by 4 bases, the J end by 0 bases, with 13 bases between. The CDR3 sequence: CASSVAQVYSNQPQHF. In DNA, the CDR3 is TGTGCCAGCAGTGTGGCACAGGTCTATAGCAATCAGCCCCAGCATTTT.

This sequence joins TRBV6-1 and TRBJ2-7; 7 bases fit TRBD2. The CDR3 is made up of 15 amino acids. V gave up 4 bases and J gave up 1 base; unmatched junction bases: 7. The germline gives CDR1 MNHNS, CDR2 SASEGT. The CDR3 DNA reads TGTGCCAGCAGTGTACTAGCGCACCCGTCCTACGAGCAGTACTTC. Protein sequence: CASSVLAHPSYEQYF.

The rearrangement joins TRBV5-6 to TRBJ1-2; TRBD1 matches 7 bases. The germline gives CDR1 SGHDT, CDR2 YYEEEE. Trimming took 3 bases from V and 5 from J; bases not matched to a gene: 13. The CDR3 totals 16 residues. This CDR3 reads CASSSYRLDREYGYTF. The DNA for the CDR3 is TGTGCCAGCAGCTCCTACCGCCTAGACAGGGAATATGGCTACACCTTC.

The chain recombines TRBV11-3 with TRBJ2-1; 8 positions agree with TRBD2. The CDR3 covers 13 residues. The V and J ends lost 4 bases and 15 bases, in that order; junction bases with no gene match: 11. Germline-derived CDR1 and CDR2 are SGHNT and YENEEA. CDR3 nucleotide sequence: TGTGCCAGCAGCTCAGCGGGGGCCTTGAAAATGTTCTTC. Protein: CASSSAGALKMFF.

This chain joins TRBV11-2 and TRBJ2-5; D is undetermined. Germline V lookup: CDR1 SGHAT, CDR2 FQNNGV. Trimming took 0 bases from V and 7 from J, leaving 6 bases between them. This CDR3 is 12 amino acids long. CDR3 coding DNA: TGTGCCAGCAGCTTAGACGGTGTGACCCAGTACTTC. This sequence encodes CASSLDGVTQYF.